The clone carrying this TCR beta chain was seen many times. Using RNA transcripts as the source, TCR beta CDR3 regions were amplified. The HTBI primer set served for first-round RT-PCR of the TCR CDR3. TCRdb recomputed calls from the multiplex PCR reads with MiXCR, one row per CDR3 protein. The sample has around 500,000 distinct CDR3 sequences, 11% to 15% seen once. This entry belongs to a study of T cells in Graves' hyperthyroidism and ophthalmopathy. This CDR3 contains 15 residues. The germline CDR1 and CDR2 sequences are SEHNR and FQNEAQ (reference sequence). V shed 5 bases, J shed 5 bases, and the junction held 10 bases outside the gene matches.

The receptor's source is a woman aged 40-49 years with Graves' hyperthyroidism. Source material: blood. V usage is TRBV7-9 and J usage is TRBJ2-7, with TRBD2 matching over 9 bases. The CDR3 region has the DNA TGTGCCAGCAGCCCCGTTATAGCGGGAGACCACGAGCAGTACTTC. This codes for CASSPVIAGDHEQYF.